These 18 T cell receptor beta chains were all obtained from the same sample, sequenced in a study of circulating and synovial CD4+ cells in juvenile arthritis (dated by TCRdb to about 2014). The method was the immunoSEQ multiplex PCR assay. The table was pulled from immuneACCESS by TCRdb, which kept in-frame rearrangements only. Such tables lose some clones; where checked, under half of the loss comes from unresolved V genes, and the rest has no known cause. The sample table records under 35,000 clones; 80% to 95% of these occur just once. The biggest ten clones account for about 3.1% of the sample. Sample: CD4+ T cells from blood. Receptor source: a human donor with juvenile idiopathic arthritis.

This clone was picked up one time. The chain couples TRBV19 to TRBJ1-1, with 8 bases identical to TRBD1. This CDR3 has 16 amino acids. CDR1 LNHDA and CDR2 SQIVND come from the germline V gene (reference sequence). The V segment lost 10 bases and the J segment 1 base; nucleotides outside the gene matches: 14. CDR3 sequence (DNA): TGTGCCACGGAAATTAGGACAGGGCCAGGGAACACTGAAGCTTTCTTT. This encodes CATEIRTGPGNTEAFF.

This clone appeared once. The chain employs TRBV18 and TRBJ1-6; unclear D gene. Germline V gene sequence: CDR1 KGHSH, CDR2 LQKENI. This CDR3 spans 16 amino acids. The ends were cut back, 2 bases at V and 6 bases at J, with 14 bases in the middle. The CDR3 spells CASSPVQIGGNSPLHF. CDR3 nucleotides: TGTGCCAGCTCACCAGTCCAGATAGGCGGTAATTCACCCCTCCACTTT. Supplemented by reference TRBV18 and TRBJ1-6, the full variable domain reads NAGVMQNPRHLVRRRGQEARLRCSPMKGHSHVYWYRQLPEEGLKFMVYLQKENIIDESGMPKERFSAEFPKEGPSILRIQQVVRGDSAAYFCASSPVQIGGNSPLHFGNGTRLTVT.

The rearrangement joins TRBV15 to TRBJ2-2, with D possibly matching TRBD2 (6 bases). CDR1 is LNHNV, CDR2 YYDKDF, per germline (reference sequence). The CDR3 covers 16 residues. Trimming pared 0 bases from V and 4 bases from J, leaving 12 bases between. The CDR3 spells CATSREVREITGELFF. The CDR3 nucleotides read TGTGCCACCAGCAGAGAGGTCCGGGAGATCACCGGGGAGCTGTTTTTT.

The chain joins TRBV5-1 to TRBJ2-3, with 8 bases lining up with TRBD2. CDR1 SGHRS and CDR2 YFSETQ come from the germline V gene. J lost 2 bases, V lost 4 bases, and 6 bases had no gene match. The CDR3 is made up of 15 amino acids. The CDR3 loop is CASSVGLGYTDTQYF. The CDR3 coding sequence is TGCGCCAGCAGCGTGGGACTAGGTTACACAGATACGCAGTATTTT.

The CDR3 DNA reads TGTGCCAGCTCACCACAGCGATACAACTATGGCTACACCTTC. It specifies CASSPQRYNYGYTF. This chain uses TRBV18 with TRBJ1-2; no firm D call. Germline-derived CDR1 and CDR2 are KGHSH and LQKENI. V shed 1 base and J shed 2 bases, with 8 bases lying between them. CDR3 length equals 14 residues.

The chain couples TRBV19 to TRBJ2-7; the D gene is possibly TRBD2 (5 bases). Germline V CDR1 and CDR2: LNHDA, SQIVND (reference sequence). CDR3 size: 13 residues. The V gene lost 0 bases and the J gene lost 3 bases, with 6 bases spanning the gap. The CDR3, as DNA: TGTGCCAGTAGTATAGACGGAGGCTACGAGCAGTACTTC. This sequence encodes CASSIDGGYEQYF.

The chain has TRBV7-9 and TRBJ2-3; 9 nucleotides agree with TRBD2. Germline V gives CDR1 SEHNR, CDR2 FQNEAQ (reference sequence). Trimming cost V 4 bases and J 1 base; bases outside gene matches: 6. The CDR3 loop spans 16 amino acids. The CDR3 nucleotides are TGTGCCAGCAGCTCCCTAGCGGGGTGGGGCACAGATACGCAGTATTTT. Translated, it gives CASSSLAGWGTDTQYF.

This sequence joins TRBV5-1 and TRBJ1-3, with 7 bases lining up with TRBD1. The trim removed 3 bases at V and 0 bases at J, leaving 3 bases unmatched. From germline, CDR1 is SGHRS and CDR2 YFSETQ. This CDR3 is built from 15 residues. The CDR3 coding sequence is TGCGCCAGCAGCTCCACAGGGGCCTCTGGAAACACCATATATTTT. This encodes CASSSTGASGNTIYF.

This chain links TRBV4-1 with TRBJ1-5, with 10 bases aligning to TRBD1. Germline trimming cut 7 bases from V and 2 bases from J; bases unmatched to any gene: 5. The CDR3 totals 15 residues. Germline V gene sequence: CDR1 MGHRA, CDR2 YSYEKL. The CDR3 reads CASTQTGGRNQPQHF. CDR3 in DNA: TGCGCCAGCACCCAGACAGGGGGCCGCAATCAGCCCCAGCATTTT.

The chain uses TRBV27 and TRBJ2-7; 7 nucleotides match TRBD1. In germline, CDR1 is MNHEY, CDR2 SMNVEV (reference sequence). With V trimmed by 6 bases and J by 4 bases, 9 bases remained unmatched. The CDR3 consists of 14 residues. CDR3 coding DNA: TGTGCCAGCAGCCGACAGGGATCTGATTACGAGCAGTACTTC. Translating gives CASSRQGSDYEQYF.

The J gene is TRBJ1-4, the V gene TRBV30, with 7 nucleotides matching TRBD1. The V segment lost 8 bases and the J segment 8 bases; nucleotides outside the gene matches: 23. Germline values: CDR1 GTSNPN, CDR2 SVGIG (reference sequence). This CDR3 has 17 amino acids. In DNA, the CDR3 is TGTGCCGGTCGACAGGGTAAAGCCTTCCCTTCGATGGAAAAACTGTTTTTT. It codes for CAGRQGKAFPSMEKLFF.

V gene TRBV19 combines with J gene TRBJ1-3, with D hard to call. CDR3 size: 14 residues. V lost 6 bases, J lost 2 bases, and 11 bases lay in between. Looked up from germline, CDR1 is LNHDA and CDR2 is SQIVND (reference sequence). The CDR3 protein is CASRRVITGNTIYF. The CDR3 DNA follows: TGTGCCAGTAGGCGCGTCATAACTGGAAACACCATATATTTT.

This chain joins TRBV5-4 and TRBJ2-2, with 8 bases aligning to TRBD1. V lost 1 base and J lost 3; bases outside the gene matches: 5. Looked up from germline, CDR1 is SGHNT and CDR2 is YYREEE (reference sequence). CDR3 length equals 16 residues. As DNA, the CDR3 is TGTGCCAGCAGCTTGCCAGGACAGGGCTACACCGGGGAGCTGTTTTTT. Translated: CASSLPGQGYTGELFF.

This chain uses TRBV19 with TRBJ1-5, with D uncertain. Germline CDR1 and CDR2: LNHDA and SQIVND (reference sequence). There are 14 residues in the CDR3. V was clipped by 5 bases and J by 3 bases, with 11 bases between them. CDR3 bases: TGTGCCAGTAGTCCAACAAATACCAATCAGCCCCAGCATTTT. It codes for CASSPTNTNQPQHF.

The V and J genes are TRBV6-6 and TRBJ1-4; TRBD1 agrees at 7 bases. This CDR3 has 12 amino acids. Germline CDR1 is MNHNY and CDR2 is SVGAGI (reference sequence). The V and J ends lost 6 bases and 8 bases, in that order; junction bases with no gene match: 3. CDR3 sequence reads: CASSDRDEKLFF. The CDR3 bases are TGTGCCAGCAGCGACAGGGACGAAAAACTGTTTTTT.

This chain uses TRBV28 with TRBJ1-5; 10 bases are a match to TRBD1. From germline, CDR1 is MDHEN and CDR2 SYDVKM. CDR3 length equals 18 residues. V was clipped by 6 bases and J by 0 bases; unmatched bases: 11. The CDR3 here is CASRDPDRGLGSNQPQHF. Here the CDR3 DNA reads TGTGCCAGCAGGGACCCCGACAGGGGGCTCGGTAGCAATCAGCCCCAGCATTTT. Filled out from reference TRBV28 and TRBJ1-5, the complete variable domain reads DVKVTQSSRYLVKRTGEKVFLECVQDMDHENMFWYRQDPGLGLRLIYFSYDVKMKEKGDIPEGYSVSREKKERFSLILESASTNQTSMYLCASRDPDRGLGSNQPQHFGDGTRLSIL.

V usage is TRBV11-2 and J usage is TRBJ2-5, with D maybe TRBD2 (6 bases). Per the germline V gene, CDR1 is SGHAT and CDR2 is FQNNGV. The CDR3 is 16 residues long. The V gene lost 5 bases and the J gene lost 5 bases, with 21 bases spanning the gap. The CDR3: CASSPRTGFRGETQYF. For the CDR3, the DNA is TGTGCCAGCAGCCCAAGGACTGGTTTCCGGGGGGAGACCCAGTACTTC.

J is TRBJ2-3 and V is TRBV18; 7 bases line up with TRBD1. The ends lost 3 bases at V and 1 base at J; junction bases unmatched: 10. The CDR3 is 17 amino acids. CDR1 and CDR2 (germline): KGHSH, LQKENI. The CDR3 DNA follows: TGTGCCAGCTCACCCATTAAAGGGGGCGCCGGCACAGATACGCAGTATTTT. Translated: CASSPIKGGAGTDTQYF.